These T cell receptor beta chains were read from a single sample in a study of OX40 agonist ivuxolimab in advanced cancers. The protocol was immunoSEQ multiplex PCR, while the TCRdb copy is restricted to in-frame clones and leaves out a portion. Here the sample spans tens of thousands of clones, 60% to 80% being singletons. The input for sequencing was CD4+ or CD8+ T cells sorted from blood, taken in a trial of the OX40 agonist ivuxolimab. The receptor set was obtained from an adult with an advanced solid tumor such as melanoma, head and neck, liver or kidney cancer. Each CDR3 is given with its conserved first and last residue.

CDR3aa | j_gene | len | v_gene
CAISESAGPTNEKLFF | TRBJ1-4 | 16 | TRBV10-3
CASSSTGGPSGANVLTF | TRBJ2-6 | 17 | TRBV7-9
CASRPTGSYGYTF | TRBJ1-2 | 13 | TRBV19
CASSLGGSAEAFF | TRBJ1-1 | 13 | TRBV7-2
CASTETGRVNQPQHF | TRBJ1-5 | 15 | TRBV28
CASSQDGGYRYQETQYF | TRBJ2-5 | 17 | TRBV14
CASSLAPLAGGPVEQFF | TRBJ2-1 | 17 | TRBV27
CSVERTSGGPYEQYF | TRBJ2-7 | 15 | TRBV29-1
CASSMKGEGSYEQYF | TRBJ2-7 | 15 | TRBV19
CASSLGGGGTDTQYF | TRBJ2-3 | 15 | TRBV7-9
CASSPSGQGTTEAFF | TRBJ1-1 | 15 | TRBV6-6
CASSLEAGGEQYF | TRBJ2-7 | 13 | TRBV4-1
CASSLGQGLGNEQFF | TRBJ2-1 | 15 | TRBV5-1
CASSLVGWDGYTF | TRBJ1-2 | 13 | TRBV7-9
CASRGGLKTYEQYF | TRBJ2-7 | 14 | TRBV10-2
CASSKEDRATHNSYNEQFF | TRBJ2-1 | 19 | TRBV21-1
CASSGLDRVVADTQYF | TRBJ2-3 | 16 | TRBV6-1
CASSWSKREQYF | TRBJ2-7 | 12 | TRBV7-9
CASSVDPNYGYTF | TRBJ1-2 | 13 | TRBV9
CASSPLQYLNTEAFF | TRBJ1-1 | 15 | TRBV10-2
CASSLDYQPQHF | TRBJ1-5 | 12 | TRBV7-2
CASSFGGNTEAFF | TRBJ1-1 | 13 | TRBV7-9
CASSTLWSGRVETQYF | TRBJ2-5 | 16 | TRBV27